This T cell receptor (beta chain) was recovered during a study of T cells expressing NK-cell markers. The overall study: HCMV seropositivity characterized seven of the eight sequenced donors, and seronegativity one. Overall study results and limits: Similarly, these clonotypes led the CD3+CD56-NKG2C+ fraction as well in a few donors.

On this clonotype itself: What it binds is not known.

TCRdb re-called the 5' RACE reads and shows each CDR3 protein once, DNA omitted. This table holds hundreds of thousands of distinct CDR3 sequences. Germline V CDR1 and CDR2: GTSNPN, SVGIG (reference sequence). This CDR3 region has 12 residues. The sequence was obtained from a woman between 18 and 69 years old in good health. The material sequenced was blood T cells: a sorted CD56 or NKG2C T cell subset, CD4+ or CD8+ T cells, or bulk PBMC T cells (not recorded which). The V and J genes are TRBV30 and TRBJ2-5. This CDR3 reads CAWMRRQETQYF. Based on the CDR3 plus reference TRBV30 and TRBJ2-5, the full variable domain is SQTIHQWPATLVQPVGSPLSLECTVEGTSNPNLYWYRQAAGRGLQLLFYSVGIGQISSEVPQNLSASRPQDRQFILSSKKLLLSDSGFYLCAWMRRQETQYFGPGTRLLVL.